In this sample, the clone carrying this T cell receptor (beta chain) turned up a few times. The data were taken from a study of T cells after yellow fever vaccination. TCRdb fed the 5' RACE reads into MiXCR, producing one record per CDR3 protein. This sample has 450,000 to 550,000 distinct CDR3 sequences, with 21% found just once. This clonotype was obtained from a young man who received the YFV17D yellow fever vaccine. Sample: PBMCs, taken less than 25 days after the first yellow fever vaccination.

The CDR3 protein is CSVGWGLEPQHF. The CDR3 DNA is TGCAGCGTTGGTTGGGGATTGGAGCCCCAGCATTTT. The chain employs TRBV29-1 and TRBJ1-5, with D uncertain. The CDR3 spans 12 residues. Trimming shortened V by 4 bases and J by 8 bases, and 12 bases separated the two germline ends. Germline values: CDR1 SQVTM, CDR2 ANQGSEA.